The 26 T cell receptor beta chains reported below all come from one sample, sequenced in a study of cytomegalovirus exposure and HLA in healthy donors. The PCR used 60 Vbeta and 13 Jbeta primers. Data came from immunoSEQ multiplex PCR; TCRdb stores just in-frame clones and leaves some out. The table has about 180,000 clones, 80% to 90% seen once. The specimen was PBMCs. Receptor source: a male donor in good health and CMV-seronegative.

The chain has TRBV28 and TRBJ2-3, with D unclear. CDR1 and CDR2 from the germline V gene are MDHEN and SYDVKM. The CDR3 has 15 residues. The germline V and J ends were trimmed by 6 bases and 0 bases, with 13 bases remaining between them. CDR3 residues: CASSSSSVSTDTQYF. DNA for the CDR3: TGTGCCAGCAGCTCGTCGTCAGTGAGCACAGATACGCAGTATTTT.

This rearrangement joins TRBV10-3 to TRBJ2-7; D is uncertain. Between the trimmed V and J ends, which lost 8 bases and 5 bases, there was a span of 16 bases. CDR1 and CDR2 from the germline V gene are ENHRY and SYGVKD. The CDR3 contains 13 residues. The CDR3 protein is CAIAEKPDHEQYF. CDR3 nucleotides: TGTGCCATCGCGGAGAAACCCGATCACGAGCAGTACTTC.

The chain recombines TRBV19 with TRBJ2-1, with D perhaps matching TRBD1 (6 bases). V dropped 5 bases and J dropped 5 bases, with 16 bases sitting between them. The CDR3 consists of 15 residues. Germline CDR1 and CDR2: LNHDA and SQIVND (reference sequence). CDR3 loop: CASSVRDTGHNEQFF. As DNA, the CDR3 is TGTGCCAGTAGTGTACGGGACACGGGGCACAATGAGCAGTTCTTC. Using reference TRBV19 and TRBJ2-1 for the parts outside the CDR3, the full variable domain is DGGITQSPKYLFRKEGQNVTLSCEQNLNHDAMYWYRQDPGQGLRLIYYSQIVNDFQKGDIAEGYSVSREKKESFPLTVTSAQKNPTAFYLCASSVRDTGHNEQFFGPGTRLTVL.

This chain connects TRBV6-4 to TRBJ2-2; TRBD2 matches 10 bases. Trimming cost V 0 bases and J 3 bases; bases outside gene matches: 1. Germline CDR1 is MRHNA and CDR2 is SNTAGT. The CDR3 covers 16 residues. DNA of the CDR3: TGTGCCAGCAGTGACTCCGGGACTAGCGACACCGGGGAGCTGTTTTTT. Its protein is CASSDSGTSDTGELFF.

The genes are TRBV9 and TRBJ2-7, with TRBD2 as a possible D gene (5 bases). Between the trimmed V and J ends, which lost 4 bases and 6 bases, there was a span of 17 bases. This CDR3 comprises 14 residues. Germline loops: CDR1 SGDLS, CDR2 YYNGEE. The CDR3 bases are TGTGCCAGCAGCTTCAGGAGTTCTAGCATCGAGCAGTACTTC. Its protein product is CASSFRSSSIEQYF.

The rearrangement links TRBV28 to TRBJ2-7; TRBD1 matches at 7 bases. Germline trimming cut 4 bases from V and 2 bases from J; bases unmatched to any gene: 8. The CDR3 length is 15 residues. Germline lookup yields CDR1 MDHEN and CDR2 SYDVKM. The CDR3 loop reads CASSSPTGVPYEQYF. The DNA of the CDR3 is TGTGCCAGCAGTTCCCCCACAGGGGTGCCCTACGAGCAGTACTTC.

The sample holds one count of this clone. The genes are TRBV5-6 and TRBJ2-1; 10 bases agree with TRBD2. CDR3 length: 15 amino acids. V gave up 4 bases and J gave up 5 bases; unmatched junction bases: 6. Per germline, CDR1 SGHDT and CDR2 YYEEEE. The CDR3 loop reads CASSRAGGPNNEQFF. The CDR3, as DNA: TGTGCCAGCAGCAGAGCGGGGGGGCCGAACAATGAGCAGTTCTTC.

The CDR3 reads CASSVAAAVLTGELFF. DNA of the CDR3: TGTGCCAGCAGCGTGGCAGCAGCGGTCCTCACCGGGGAGCTGTTTTTT. The chain joins TRBV9 to TRBJ2-2, with D tentatively TRBD2 (5 bases). The CDR3 runs to 16 residues. V gave up 2 bases and J gave up 4 bases, with 15 bases separating them. Germline V gives CDR1 SGDLS, CDR2 YYNGEE.

CDR3 DNA: TGTGCCAGCATCCCCTTGGACAGAAGGAACACCGGGGAGCTGTTTTTT. This sequence encodes CASIPLDRRNTGELFF. The chain couples TRBV27 to TRBJ2-2; D is possibly TRBD1 (6 bases). V was cut by 7 bases and J by 1 base, with 16 bases left in between. The CDR3 loop spans 16 amino acids. In germline, CDR1 is MNHEY, CDR2 SMNVEV (reference sequence).

The chain couples TRBV25-1 to TRBJ1-2, with 9 positions matching TRBD1. The CDR3 has 14 amino acids. In germline, CDR1 is MGHDK, CDR2 SYGVNS. V lost 3 bases and J lost 7; bases outside the gene matches: 6. The DNA for the CDR3 is TGTGCCAGCAGTGATAGACAGGGGGTAGTTGGCTACACCTTC. This encodes CASSDRQGVVGYTF.

The V call is TRBV7-2, the J call TRBJ1-3; 8 nucleotides align to TRBD1. This CDR3 has 17 amino acids. The germline V gene encodes CDR1 SGHTA and CDR2 FQGNSA. V shed 3 bases, J shed 4 bases, and the junction held 11 bases outside the gene matches. The CDR3 is CASSFAGTGSFGNTIYF. The CDR3 nucleotides are TGTGCCAGCAGCTTCGCCGGGACAGGCTCATTCGGAAACACCATATATTTT.

The J gene is TRBJ2-5, the V gene TRBV5-6; D possibly corresponds to TRBD1 (5 bases). Between the trimmed V and J ends, which lost 0 bases and 5 bases, there was a span of 14 bases. CDR3 length: 15 residues. Germline CDR1 reads SGHDT; CDR2 reads YYEEEE. CDR3: CASSLGAPGFETQYF. The CDR3 DNA is TGTGCCAGCAGCTTGGGGGCGCCAGGGTTTGAGACCCAGTACTTC.

In its sample, this clone was seen once. The CDR3 reads CASSLLQDYGYTF. The CDR3 nucleotides are TGTGCCAGCAGCTTACTACAGGACTATGGCTACACCTTC. The genes are TRBV7-9 and TRBJ1-2; TRBD1 might be the D (5 bases). This CDR3 region has 13 residues. CDR1 SEHNR and CDR2 FQNEAQ come from the germline V gene (reference sequence). Trimming took 2 bases from V and 3 from J, leaving 7 bases between them.

This clone was detected once. The chain employs TRBV25-1 and TRBJ1-1; D uncertain. The CDR3 covers 14 residues. Germline-derived CDR1 and CDR2 are MGHDK and SYGVNS. V lost 5 bases to trimming and J lost 3 bases, with 13 bases between them. The CDR3 nucleotides read TGTGCCAGCAGTCCCATCGGTCCGGACACTGAAGCTTTCTTT. It is translated as CASSPIGPDTEAFF.

The chain is built from TRBV4-3 and TRBJ2-1; D might be TRBD2 (5 bases). Trimming took off 1 base at V and 2 bases at J, with 12 bases between the two ends. CDR1 and CDR2 from the germline V gene are LGHNA and YSLEER. The CDR3 loop spans 16 amino acids. The CDR3 bases are TGCGCCAGCAGCCAAGTACGGGATGGGGCCTACAATGAGCAGTTCTTC. Amino acid sequence: CASSQVRDGAYNEQFF.

V gene TRBV25-1 combines with J gene TRBJ2-3; D is possibly TRBD1 (6 bases). The germline V gene encodes CDR1 MGHDK and CDR2 SYGVNS. This CDR3 comprises 13 residues. Trimming shortened V by 6 bases and J by 2 bases, and 9 bases separated the two germline ends. CDR3 in amino acids: CASRDSNTDTQYF. CDR3 nucleotide sequence: TGTGCCAGCAGGGACAGTAACACAGATACGCAGTATTTT.

The V and J genes are TRBV10-2 and TRBJ2-5; perhaps TRBD1 as D (5 bases). The J call may be faulty, since TRBJ2-7 better matches the DNA end. The germline CDR1 and CDR2 sequences are WSHSY and SAAADI. The CDR3 extends over 13 amino acids. The CDR3 is CASNGFRAHEQYF. The DNA for the CDR3 is TGCGCCAGCAACGGATTCAGGGCCCACGAGCAGTACTTC.

The V call is TRBV29-1, the J call TRBJ2-7, with a tentative D call TRBD1 (6 bases). This CDR3 has 14 amino acids. CDR1 and CDR2 from the germline V gene are SQVTM and ANQGSEA. V lost 5 bases and J 3 bases, leaving 17 bases between the germline ends. The CDR3 region is CSVQRFRDNYEQYF. The CDR3, as DNA: TGCAGCGTTCAAAGGTTTCGGGACAACTACGAGCAGTACTTC.

The chain joins TRBV5-6 to TRBJ1-4; TRBD1 might be the D (5 bases). The V gene's germline CDR1 is SGHDT and CDR2 YYEEEE. V dropped 0 bases and J dropped 12 bases, with 21 bases sitting between them. The CDR3 runs to 16 residues. The CDR3 bases are TGTGCCAGCAGCTTGGTGCAGGGAGGGCTGTTTGAGGAACTGTTTTTT. As protein: CASSLVQGGLFEELFF.

The chain links TRBV19 to TRBJ2-5; D gene unclear. Trimming stripped 3 bases from V and 2 bases from J, with 7 bases between. The CDR3 has 13 residues. Germline CDR1 reads LNHDA; CDR2 reads SQIVND (reference sequence). CDR3 nucleotides: TGTGCCAGTAGTATTGGGCAGCAAGAGACCCAGTACTTC. Residues: CASSIGQQETQYF.

The rearrangement joins TRBV18 to TRBJ2-3; 8 positions agree with TRBD1. Germline values: CDR1 KGHSH, CDR2 LQKENI. CDR3 length: 15 amino acids. V lost 5 bases, J lost 2 bases, and 6 bases stayed unmatched. The CDR3 sequence is CASSAQGAYTDTQYF. The CDR3 region has the DNA TGTGCCAGCTCAGCCCAGGGGGCGTACACAGATACGCAGTATTTT.

CDR3 nucleotide sequence: TGTGCCAGCAGCGCCGGACAGGGAGCTTATGGCTACACCTTC. It encodes CASSAGQGAYGYTF. The chain employs TRBV9 and TRBJ1-2, with 8 bases lining up with TRBD1. The V segment lost 3 bases and the J segment 5 bases; nucleotides outside the gene matches: 6. The CDR3 extends over 14 amino acids. Germline values: CDR1 SGDLS, CDR2 YYNGEE.

This clone was observed a handful of times. This rearrangement joins TRBV6-6 to TRBJ1-4; the D gene is possibly TRBD1 (5 bases). The CDR3 has 16 residues. Germline loops: CDR1 MNHNY, CDR2 SVGAGI (reference sequence). The V end lost 5 bases, the J end lost 0 bases, and 13 bases lay between the germline ends. As DNA, the CDR3 is TGTGCCAGCAGTGGGGCCGTCCCCCCAACTAATGAAAAACTGTTTTTT. This translates into CASSGAVPPTNEKLFF.

The V call is TRBV19, the J call TRBJ1-2, with 7 bases lining up with TRBD1. Per germline, CDR1 LNHDA and CDR2 SQIVND (reference sequence). V was pared by 7 bases and J by 4 bases, with 12 bases of the junction left unmatched. The CDR3 length is 15 residues. The CDR3 here is CASTPDDRASYGYTF. CDR3 sequence (DNA): TGTGCCAGTACCCCAGATGACAGGGCCAGCTATGGCTACACCTTC.

The chain joins TRBV6-1 to TRBJ2-2, with 10 bases lining up with TRBD1. This CDR3 comprises 15 residues. The germline gives CDR1 MNHNS, CDR2 SASEGT. The trim removed 7 bases at V and 7 bases at J, leaving 9 bases unmatched. The CDR3 DNA sequence: TGTGCCAGCACTGTAGTCGGGACAGGGGTCGGGGAGCTGTTTTTT. Its protein is CASTVVGTGVGELFF.

This sequence joins TRBV7-2 and TRBJ2-7; D ambiguous. V dropped 8 bases and J dropped 9 bases, with 14 bases sitting between them. Germline V gene sequence: CDR1 SGHTA, CDR2 FQGNSA. The CDR3 totals 11 residues. The CDR3: CASAGSRGQYF. CDR3 nucleotides: TGTGCCAGCGCCGGTAGCCGCGGGCAGTACTTC. The full variable domain, in which reference TRBV7-2 and TRBJ2-7 provide the parts outside the CDR3, is GAGVSQSPSNKVTEKGKDVELRCDPISGHTALYWYRQSLGQGLEFLIYFQGNSAPDKSGLPSDRFSAERTGGSVSTLTIQRTQQEDSAVYLCASAGSRGQYFGPGTRLTVT.